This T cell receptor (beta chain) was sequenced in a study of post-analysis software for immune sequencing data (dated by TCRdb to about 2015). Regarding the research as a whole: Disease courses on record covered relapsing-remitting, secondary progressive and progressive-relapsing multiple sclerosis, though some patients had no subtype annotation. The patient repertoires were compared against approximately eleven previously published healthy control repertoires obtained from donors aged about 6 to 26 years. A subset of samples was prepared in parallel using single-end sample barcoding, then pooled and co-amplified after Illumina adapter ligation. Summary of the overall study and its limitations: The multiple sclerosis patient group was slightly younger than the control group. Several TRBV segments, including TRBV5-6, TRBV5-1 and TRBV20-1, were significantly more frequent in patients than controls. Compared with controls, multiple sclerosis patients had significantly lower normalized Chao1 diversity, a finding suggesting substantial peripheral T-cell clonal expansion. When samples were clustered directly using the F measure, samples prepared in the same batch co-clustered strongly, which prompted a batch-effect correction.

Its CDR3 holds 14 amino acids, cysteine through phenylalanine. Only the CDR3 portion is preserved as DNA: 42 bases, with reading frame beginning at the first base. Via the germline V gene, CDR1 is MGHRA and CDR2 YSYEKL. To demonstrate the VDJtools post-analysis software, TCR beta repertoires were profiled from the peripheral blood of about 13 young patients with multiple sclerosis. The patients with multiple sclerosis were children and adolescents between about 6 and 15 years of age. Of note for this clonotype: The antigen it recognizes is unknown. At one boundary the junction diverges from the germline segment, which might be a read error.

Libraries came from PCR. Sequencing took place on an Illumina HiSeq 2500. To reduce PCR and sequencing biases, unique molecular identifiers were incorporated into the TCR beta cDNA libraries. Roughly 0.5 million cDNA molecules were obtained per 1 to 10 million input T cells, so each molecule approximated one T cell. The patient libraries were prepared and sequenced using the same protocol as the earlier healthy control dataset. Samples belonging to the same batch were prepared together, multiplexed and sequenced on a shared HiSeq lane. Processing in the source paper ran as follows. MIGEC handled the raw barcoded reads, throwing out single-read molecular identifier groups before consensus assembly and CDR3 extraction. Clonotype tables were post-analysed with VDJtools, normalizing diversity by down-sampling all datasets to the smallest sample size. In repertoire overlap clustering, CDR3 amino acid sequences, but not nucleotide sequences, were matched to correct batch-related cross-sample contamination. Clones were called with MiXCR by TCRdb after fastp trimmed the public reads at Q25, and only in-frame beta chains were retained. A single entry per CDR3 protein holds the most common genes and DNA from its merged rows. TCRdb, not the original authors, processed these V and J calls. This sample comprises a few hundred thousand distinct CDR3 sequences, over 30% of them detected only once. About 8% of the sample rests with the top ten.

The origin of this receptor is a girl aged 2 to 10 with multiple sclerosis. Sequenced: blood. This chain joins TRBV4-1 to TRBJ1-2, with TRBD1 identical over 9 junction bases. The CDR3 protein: CVSSQGTGIYGYTF. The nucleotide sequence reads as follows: TGCGTCAGCAGCCAGGGGACAGGGATCTATGGCTACACCTTC.